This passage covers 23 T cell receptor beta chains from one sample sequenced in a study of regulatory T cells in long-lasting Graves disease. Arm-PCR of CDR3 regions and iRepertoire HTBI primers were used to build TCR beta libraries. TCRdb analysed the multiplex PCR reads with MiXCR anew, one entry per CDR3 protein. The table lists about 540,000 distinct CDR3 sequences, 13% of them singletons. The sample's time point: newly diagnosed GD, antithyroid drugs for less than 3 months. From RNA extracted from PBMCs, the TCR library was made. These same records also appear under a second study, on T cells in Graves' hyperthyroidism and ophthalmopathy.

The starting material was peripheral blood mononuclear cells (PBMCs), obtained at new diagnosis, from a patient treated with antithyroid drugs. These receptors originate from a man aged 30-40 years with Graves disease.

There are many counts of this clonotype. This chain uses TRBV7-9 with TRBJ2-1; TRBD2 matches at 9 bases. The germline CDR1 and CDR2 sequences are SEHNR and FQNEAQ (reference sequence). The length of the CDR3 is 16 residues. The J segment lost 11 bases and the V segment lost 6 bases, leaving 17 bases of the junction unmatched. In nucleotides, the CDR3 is TGTGCCAGCAGAAAGAGGCGGGAGGGCCCGTCGAAGCAGCAGTTCTTC. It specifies CASRKRREGPSKQQFF.

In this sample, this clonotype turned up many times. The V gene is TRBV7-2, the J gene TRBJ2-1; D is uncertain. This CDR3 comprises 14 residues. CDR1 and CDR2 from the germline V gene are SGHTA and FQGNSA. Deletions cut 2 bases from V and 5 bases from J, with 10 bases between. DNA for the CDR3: TGTGCCAGCAGCTTAAGAAGTGGGGACAATGAGCAGTTCTTC. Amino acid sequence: CASSLRSGDNEQFF.

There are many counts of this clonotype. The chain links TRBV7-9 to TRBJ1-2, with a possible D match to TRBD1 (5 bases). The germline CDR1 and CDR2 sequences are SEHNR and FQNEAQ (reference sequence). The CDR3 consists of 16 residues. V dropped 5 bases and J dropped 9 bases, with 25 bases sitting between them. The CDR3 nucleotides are TGTGCCAGCAGCCAAATTCCTGTATGGGGAGGGGAGAGCTACACCTTC. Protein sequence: CASSQIPVWGGESYTF.

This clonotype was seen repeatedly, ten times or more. The CDR3 here is CASNPQDKVALGQFF. The CDR3 coding sequence is TGTGCCAGCAATCCGCAGGACAAGGTCGCTTTGGGGCAGTTCTTC. The V call is TRBV28, the J call TRBJ2-1; perhaps TRBD1 as D (5 bases). Trimming shortened V by 7 bases and J by 12 bases, and 25 bases separated the two germline ends. Germline lookup yields CDR1 MDHEN and CDR2 SYDVKM. The CDR3 contains 15 residues.

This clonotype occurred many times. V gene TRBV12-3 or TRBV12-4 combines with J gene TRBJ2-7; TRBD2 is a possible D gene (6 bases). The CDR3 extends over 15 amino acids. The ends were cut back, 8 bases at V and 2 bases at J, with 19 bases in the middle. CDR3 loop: CASSPSAGGTYEQYF. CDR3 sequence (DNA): TGTGCCAGCTCACCATCGGCAGGAGGGACCTACGAGCAGTACTTC.

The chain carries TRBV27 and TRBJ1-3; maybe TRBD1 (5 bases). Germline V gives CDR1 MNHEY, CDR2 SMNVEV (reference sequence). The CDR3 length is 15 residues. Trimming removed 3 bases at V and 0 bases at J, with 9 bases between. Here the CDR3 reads CASSFRDHSGNTIYF. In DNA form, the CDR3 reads TGTGCCAGCAGTTTTAGGGACCACTCTGGAAACACCATATATTTT.

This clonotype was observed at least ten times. CDR3 coding DNA: TGTGCCAGCAGCTTAGAGCCTAGCGGGAGGGGGCAGTTCTTC. Amino acid sequence: CASSLEPSGRGQFF. This chain joins TRBV7-9 and TRBJ2-1, with 12 bases matching TRBD2. CDR1 is SEHNR, CDR2 FQNEAQ, per germline (reference sequence). Losses at the gene ends were 1 base for V and 12 bases for J; bases not matched to a gene: 4. The CDR3 totals 14 residues.

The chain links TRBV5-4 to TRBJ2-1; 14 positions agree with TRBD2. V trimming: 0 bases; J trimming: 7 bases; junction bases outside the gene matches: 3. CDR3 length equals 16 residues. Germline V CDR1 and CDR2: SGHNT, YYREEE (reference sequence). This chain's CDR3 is CASSLAGTSGRNEQFF. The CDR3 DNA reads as TGTGCCAGCAGCTTGGCCGGGACTAGCGGGAGAAATGAGCAGTTCTTC.

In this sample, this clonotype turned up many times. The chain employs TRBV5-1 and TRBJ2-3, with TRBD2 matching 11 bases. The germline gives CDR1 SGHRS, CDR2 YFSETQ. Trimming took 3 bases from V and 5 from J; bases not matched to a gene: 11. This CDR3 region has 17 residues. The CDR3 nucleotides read TGCGCCAGCAGCTCGACACAACTAGCGGGAGCAGGAGATACGCAGTATTTT. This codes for CASSSTQLAGAGDTQYF.

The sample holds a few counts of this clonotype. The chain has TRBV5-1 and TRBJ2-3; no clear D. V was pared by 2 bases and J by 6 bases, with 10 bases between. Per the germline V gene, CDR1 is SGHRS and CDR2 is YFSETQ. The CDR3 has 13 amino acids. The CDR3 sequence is CASSFPESDTQYF. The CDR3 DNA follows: TGCGCCAGCAGCTTCCCGGAGTCTGATACGCAGTATTTT.

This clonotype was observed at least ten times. The CDR3 loop reads CASRSLQGALTTYEQYF. The CDR3 nucleotides are TGTGCCAGCAGATCTCTCCAGGGAGCCTTGACGACCTACGAGCAGTACTTC. The chain uses TRBV11-2 and TRBJ2-7; D is possibly TRBD1 or TRBD2 (5 bases each). The CDR3 is made up of 17 amino acids. V was cut by 6 bases and J by 2 bases, with 23 bases left in between. Per germline, CDR1 SGHAT and CDR2 FQNNGV.

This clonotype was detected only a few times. CDR3 region: CASTGTGPREQYF. Written as DNA, the CDR3 is TGTGCCAGCACAGGGACAGGGCCGAGGGAGCAGTACTTC. The rearrangement uses TRBV6-1 and TRBJ2-7; TRBD1 aligns across 9 bases. The CDR3 length is 13 residues. The junction had 8 bases not matched to a gene; V was cut back by 7 bases and J by 7 bases. Germline CDR1 reads MNHNS; CDR2 reads SASEGT.

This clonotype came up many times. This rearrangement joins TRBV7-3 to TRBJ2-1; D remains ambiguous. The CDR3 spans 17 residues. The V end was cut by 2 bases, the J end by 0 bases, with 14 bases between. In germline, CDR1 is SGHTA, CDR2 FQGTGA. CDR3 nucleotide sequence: TGTGCCAGCAGCTTAGCACTCTCTCAGAGCTCCTACAATGAGCAGTTCTTC. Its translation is CASSLALSQSSYNEQFF.

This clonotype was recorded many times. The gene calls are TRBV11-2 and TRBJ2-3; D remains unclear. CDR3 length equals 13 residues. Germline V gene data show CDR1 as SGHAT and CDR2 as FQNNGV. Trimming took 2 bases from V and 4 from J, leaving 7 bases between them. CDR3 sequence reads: CASSLYQADTQYF. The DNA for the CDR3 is TGTGCCAGCAGCTTATATCAGGCAGATACGCAGTATTTT.

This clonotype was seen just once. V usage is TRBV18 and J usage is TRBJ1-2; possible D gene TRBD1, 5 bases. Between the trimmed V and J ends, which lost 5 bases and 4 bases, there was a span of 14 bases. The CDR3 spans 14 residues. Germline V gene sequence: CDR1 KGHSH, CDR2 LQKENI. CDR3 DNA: TGTGCCAGCTCAGTCAGGGAGTTGGGCTATGGCTACACCTTC. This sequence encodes CASSVRELGYGYTF.

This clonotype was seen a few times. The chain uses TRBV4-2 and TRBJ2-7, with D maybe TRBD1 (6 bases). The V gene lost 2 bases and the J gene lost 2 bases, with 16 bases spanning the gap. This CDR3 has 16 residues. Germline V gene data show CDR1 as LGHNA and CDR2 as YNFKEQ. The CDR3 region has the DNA TGTGCCAGCAGCCAATCTCAGGGGCCCGGAACCTACGAGCAGTACTTC. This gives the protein CASSQSQGPGTYEQYF.

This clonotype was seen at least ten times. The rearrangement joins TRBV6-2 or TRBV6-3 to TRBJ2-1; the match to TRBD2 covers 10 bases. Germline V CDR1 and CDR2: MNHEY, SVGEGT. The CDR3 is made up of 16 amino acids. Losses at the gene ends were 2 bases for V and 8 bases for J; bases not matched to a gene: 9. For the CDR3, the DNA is TGTGCCAGCAGTTACAGGGGGACTAGCGCGAGGGATGAGCAGTTCTTC. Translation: CASSYRGTSARDEQFF.

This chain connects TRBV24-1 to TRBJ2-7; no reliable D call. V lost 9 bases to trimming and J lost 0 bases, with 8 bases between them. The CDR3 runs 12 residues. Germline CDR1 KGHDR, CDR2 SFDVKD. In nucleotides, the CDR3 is TGTGCCACCTCTCGGCTCTCCTACGAGCAGTACTTC. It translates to CATSRLSYEQYF.

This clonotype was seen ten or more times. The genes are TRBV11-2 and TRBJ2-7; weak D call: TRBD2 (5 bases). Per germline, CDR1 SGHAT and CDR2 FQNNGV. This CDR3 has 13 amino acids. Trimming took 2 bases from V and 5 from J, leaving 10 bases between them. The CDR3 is CASSLNPGNEQYF. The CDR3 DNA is TGTGCCAGCAGCTTAAACCCCGGGAACGAGCAGTACTTC. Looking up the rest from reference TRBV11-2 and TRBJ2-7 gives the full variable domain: EAGVAQSPRYKIIEKRQSVAFWCNPISGHATLYWYQQILGQGPKLLIQFQNNGVVDDSQLPKDRFSAERLKGVDSTLKIQPAKLEDSAVYLCASSLNPGNEQYFGPGTRLTVT.

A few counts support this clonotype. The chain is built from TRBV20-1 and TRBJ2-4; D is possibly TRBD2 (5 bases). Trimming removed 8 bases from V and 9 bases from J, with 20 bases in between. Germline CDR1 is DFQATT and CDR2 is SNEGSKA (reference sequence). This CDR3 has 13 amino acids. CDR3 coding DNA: TGCAGTTCCCAAGAGGAGGCCGGAGGCATTCAGTACTTC. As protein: CSSQEEAGGIQYF.

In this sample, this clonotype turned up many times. The CDR3 loop reads CASNRDEGPGQYF. The DNA for the CDR3 is TGTGCCAGCAACCGGGACGAAGGGCCCGGGCAGTACTTC. This chain joins TRBV2 and TRBJ2-7, with D perhaps TRBD1 or TRBD2 (5 bases each). V lost 7 bases and J lost 9, with 19 bases in between. There are 13 residues in the CDR3. Germline CDR1 SNHLY, CDR2 FYNNEI.

CDR3 nucleotides: TGTGCCAGCAGCCGCCGTTGGTCTAGCGGGAAGAACACCGGGGAGCTGTTTTTT. This translates into CASSRRWSSGKNTGELFF. The chain employs TRBV4-2 and TRBJ2-2, with TRBD2 matching 9 bases. The CDR3 extends over 18 amino acids. Per germline, CDR1 LGHNA and CDR2 YNFKEQ. Germline trimming cut 4 bases from V and 1 base from J; bases unmatched to any gene: 10.

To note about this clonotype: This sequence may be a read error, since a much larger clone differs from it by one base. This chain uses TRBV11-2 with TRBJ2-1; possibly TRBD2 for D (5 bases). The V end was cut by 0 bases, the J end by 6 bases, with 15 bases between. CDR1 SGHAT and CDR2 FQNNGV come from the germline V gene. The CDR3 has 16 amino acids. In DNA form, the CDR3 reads TGTGCCAGCAGCTTAGATTTGGGAGCTAGTTCCAATGAGCAGTTCTTC. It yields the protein CASSLDLGASSNEQFF.